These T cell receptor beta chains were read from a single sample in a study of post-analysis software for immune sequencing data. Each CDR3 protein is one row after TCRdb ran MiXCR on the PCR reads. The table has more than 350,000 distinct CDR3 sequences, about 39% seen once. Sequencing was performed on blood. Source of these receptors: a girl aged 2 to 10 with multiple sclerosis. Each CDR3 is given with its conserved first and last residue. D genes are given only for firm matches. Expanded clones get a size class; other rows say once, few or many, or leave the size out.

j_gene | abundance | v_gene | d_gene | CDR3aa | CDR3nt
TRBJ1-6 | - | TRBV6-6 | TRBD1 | CASRTALIQGAYSPLHF | TGTGCCAGCAGGACGGCTCTTATACAGGGGGCCTATTCACCCCTCCACTTT
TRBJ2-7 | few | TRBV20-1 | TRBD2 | CSAVAGGYEQYF | TGCAGTGCTGTAGCGGGGGGCTACGAGCAGTACTTC
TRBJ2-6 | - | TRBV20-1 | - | CSARKVESSGPGANVLTF | TGCAGTGCTAGAAAAGTAGAGTCTTCGGGACCTGGGGCCAACGTCCTGACTTTC
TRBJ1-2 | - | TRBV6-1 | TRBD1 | CASSQIMGTDRFGYGYTF | TGTGCCAGCAGCCAGATTATGGGGACAGACAGATTCGGCTATGGCTACACCTTC
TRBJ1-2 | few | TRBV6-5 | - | CASSIHRATNYGYTF | TGTGCCAGCAGTATCCACAGGGCCACTAACTATGGCTACACCTTC
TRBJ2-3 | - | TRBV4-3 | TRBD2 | CASSQDIAGGSPDTQYF | TGCGCCAGCAGCCAAGACATAGCGGGAGGGTCACCAGATACGCAGTATTTT
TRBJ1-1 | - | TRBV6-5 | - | CASSEMTVNTEAFF | TGTGCCAGCAGCGAGATGACAGTGAACACTGAAGCTTTCTTT
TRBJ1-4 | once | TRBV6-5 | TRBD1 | CASSYGFGQGYEKLFF | TGTGCCAGCAGTTACGGTTTTGGACAGGGGTATGAAAAACTGTTTTTT
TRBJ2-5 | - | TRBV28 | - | CASSWSGHQETQYF | TGTGCCAGCAGTTGGTCGGGACACCAAGAGACCCAGTACTTC
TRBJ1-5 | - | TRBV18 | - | CASSLSRDLGQPQHF | TGTGCCAGCTCCCTGTCCCGGGACCTAGGTCAGCCCCAGCATTTT
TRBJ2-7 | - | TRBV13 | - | CAWLDSQCGYEQYF | TGTGCCTGGCTGGACAGCCAGTGCGGGTACGAGCAGTACTTC
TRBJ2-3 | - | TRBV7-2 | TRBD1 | CASSLQGQGGDTQYF | TGTGCCAGCAGCTTACAGGGACAGGGAGGAGATACGCAGTATTTT
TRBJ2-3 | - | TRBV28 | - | CASNSFTDTQYF | TGTGCCAGCAATAGTTTTACAGATACGCAGTATTTT
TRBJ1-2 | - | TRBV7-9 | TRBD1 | CASSLRDSSLLSYGYTF | TGTGCCAGCAGCTTACGGGACAGTTCACTACTAAGCTATGGCTACACCTTC
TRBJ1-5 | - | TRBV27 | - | CASSLLAYAGGGAHNQPQHF | TGTGCCAGCAGTTTATTGGCGTACGCGGGCGGAGGGGCGCACAATCAGCCCCAGCATTTT
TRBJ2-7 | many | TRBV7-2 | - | CASSYSGATYEQYF | TGTGCCAGCAGCTACTCCGGGGCTACCTACGAGCAGTACTTC
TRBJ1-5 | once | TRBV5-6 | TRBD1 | CASSSTGTGAQPQHF | TGTGCCAGCAGCTCCACCGGGACAGGGGCTCAGCCCCAGCATTTT
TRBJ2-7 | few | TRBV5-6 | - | CASSPGGGGNYEQYF | TGTGCCAGCAGCCCCGGTGGGGGTGGTAACTACGAGCAGTACTTC
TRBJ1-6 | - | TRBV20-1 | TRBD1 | CSAILAGQGLGSYNSPLHF | TGCAGTGCTATACTGGCGGGACAGGGGTTGGGATCCTATAATTCACCCCTCCACTTT
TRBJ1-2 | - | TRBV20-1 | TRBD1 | CSAKDPQGVISGYTF | TGCAGTGCTAAGGACCCACAGGGGGTAATCTCTGGCTACACCTTC
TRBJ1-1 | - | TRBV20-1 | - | CSASRRRRRQAFF | TGCAGTGCTAGCAGGAGGAGGCGAAGGCAAGCTTTCTTT
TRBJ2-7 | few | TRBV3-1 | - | CASSQGLGYYEQYF | TGTGCCAGCAGCCAAGGACTGGGGTACTACGAGCAGTACTTC
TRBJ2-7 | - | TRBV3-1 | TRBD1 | CASSGRPQGNSYEQYF | TGTGCCAGCAGCGGCAGGCCACAGGGGAACTCCTACGAGCAGTACTTC
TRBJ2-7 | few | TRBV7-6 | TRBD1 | CASSLGGTGNSFSYEQYF | TGTGCCAGCAGCTTAGGAGGGACAGGGAACTCCTTTTCCTACGAGCAGTACTTC
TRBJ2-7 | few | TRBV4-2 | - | CASRGYGGRDYEQYF | TGTGCCAGCAGGGGCTATGGGGGGCGCGACTACGAGCAGTACTTC
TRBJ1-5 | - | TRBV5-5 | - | CASSMTDNQPQHF | TGTGCCAGCAGTATGACAGATAATCAGCCCCAGCATTTT
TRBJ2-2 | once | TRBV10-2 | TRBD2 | CASSDPGLAGGPSRGNTGERFF | TGCGCCAGCAGTGACCCGGGACTAGCGGGAGGGCCTTCTCGGGGAAACACCGGGGAGCGGTTTTTT
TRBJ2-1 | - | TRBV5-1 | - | CASSYRYNYPYNEQFF | TGCGCCAGCAGCTACCGGTACAATTACCCTTACAATGAGCAGTTCTTC
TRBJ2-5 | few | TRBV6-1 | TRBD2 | CASSPGTSGRETQYF | TGTGCCAGCAGTCCCGGGACTAGCGGGAGAGAGACCCAGTACTTC
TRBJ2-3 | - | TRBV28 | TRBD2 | CASSFYTLAGGADTQYF | TGTGCCAGCAGTTTCTATACACTAGCGGGAGGGGCAGATACGCAGTATTTT
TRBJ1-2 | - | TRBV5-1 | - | CASSLATDGYTF | TGCGCCAGCAGCTTGGCGACAGATGGCTACACCTTC
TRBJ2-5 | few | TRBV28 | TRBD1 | CASSLGAQGDQETQYF | TGTGCCAGCAGTTTAGGGGCACAGGGGGATCAAGAGACCCAGTACTTC
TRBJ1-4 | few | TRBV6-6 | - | CASSYSGDDFEKLFF | TGTGCCAGCAGTTACTCGGGCGACGATTTTGAAAAACTGTTTTTT
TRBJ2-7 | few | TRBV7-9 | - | CASSFRDVPSYEQYF | TGTGCCAGCAGCTTTCGGGACGTCCCTTCCTACGAGCAGTACTTC
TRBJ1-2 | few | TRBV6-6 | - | CASSGSGDNYGYTF | TGTGCCAGCAGTGGCAGCGGGGATAACTATGGCTACACCTTC
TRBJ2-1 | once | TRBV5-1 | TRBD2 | CASSLLGFSGGVSNNEQFF | TGCGCCAGCAGTCTGTTGGGATTTAGCGGGGGCGTATCTAACAATGAGCAGTTCTTC
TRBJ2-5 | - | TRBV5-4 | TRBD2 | CASSLGGAGGRETQYF | TGTGCCAGCAGCTTGGGTGGAGCGGGGGGGCGAGAGACCCAGTACTTC
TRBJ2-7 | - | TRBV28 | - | CASSPLAEPYEQYF | TGTGCCAGCAGCCCCTTAGCGGAGCCATACGAGCAGTACTTC
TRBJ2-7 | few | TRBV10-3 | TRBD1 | CALRGSLYEQYF | TGTGCCCTCAGGGGGTCCCTCTACGAGCAGTACTTC
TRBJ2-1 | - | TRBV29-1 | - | CSASLTDSILKQFF | TGCAGCGCCTCCCTGACAGATTCTATCCTTAAGCAGTTCTTC
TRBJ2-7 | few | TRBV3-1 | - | CASSHRAGREQYF | TGTGCCAGCAGCCATAGGGCAGGCCGCGAGCAGTACTTC
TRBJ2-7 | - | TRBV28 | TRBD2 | CASSFATSGSSNEQYF | TGTGCCAGCAGCTTTGCGACTAGCGGGAGTTCGAATGAGCAGTACTTC
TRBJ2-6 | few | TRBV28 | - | CASSPRGFRSGANVLTF | TGTGCCAGCAGTCCCCGGGGCTTTAGGTCTGGGGCCAACGTCCTGACTTTC
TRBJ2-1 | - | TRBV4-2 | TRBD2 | CASSQDPGREGGGEQFF | TGTGCCAGCAGCCAAGATCCGGGGCGGGAGGGCGGTGGTGAGCAGTTCTTC
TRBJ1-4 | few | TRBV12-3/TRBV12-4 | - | CASSFLGGAEKLFF | TGTGCCAGCAGTTTCTTGGGGGGCGCGGAAAAACTGTTTTTT
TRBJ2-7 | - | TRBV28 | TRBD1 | CASSRQGASSYEQYF | TGTGCCAGCAGTAGACAGGGGGCGAGCTCCTACGAGCAGTACTTC